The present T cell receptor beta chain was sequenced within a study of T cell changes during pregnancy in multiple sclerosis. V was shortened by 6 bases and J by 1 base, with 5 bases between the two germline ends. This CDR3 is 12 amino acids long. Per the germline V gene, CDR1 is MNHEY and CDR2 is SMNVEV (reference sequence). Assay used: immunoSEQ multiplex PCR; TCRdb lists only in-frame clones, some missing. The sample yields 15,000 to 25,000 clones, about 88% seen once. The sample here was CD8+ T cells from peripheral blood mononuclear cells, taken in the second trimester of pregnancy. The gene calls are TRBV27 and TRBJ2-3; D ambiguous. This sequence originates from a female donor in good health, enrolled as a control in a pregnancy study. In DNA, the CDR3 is TGTGCCAGCAGAACAGGCACAGATACGCAGTATTTT. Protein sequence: CASRTGTDTQYF.